Reported below is one T cell receptor (beta chain). Between the trimmed V and J ends, which lost 4 bases and 1 base, there was a span of 11 bases. CDR3 length: 14 amino acids. Per the germline V gene, CDR1 is SGDLS and CDR2 is YYNGEE. This PCR relied on a set of 60 Vbeta primers and 13 Jbeta primers. Sequenced by immunoSEQ multiplex PCR; TCRdb stores in-frame clones only, minus some. Seen here are some 140,000 clones, around four fifths observed once, and the top ten hold about 1.4%. The data belong to a study of cytomegalovirus exposure and HLA in healthy donors. The TCR comes from a woman in her 40s in good health and CMV-seronegative. This chain joins TRBV9 and TRBJ1-1, with D possibly matching TRBD1 (5 bases). The sample consisted of PBMCs. This CDR3 reads CASSRPRENTEAFF. CDR3 DNA sequence: TGTGCCAGCAGCCGCCCCAGGGAGAACACTGAAGCTTTCTTT.